This paragraph reports one T cell receptor beta chain. This entry comes from a study of blood T cell repertoires in COVID-19. Method: immunoSEQ multiplex PCR; TCRdb's copy keeps in-frame clones and lacks some. The profile covers around 100,000 clones, with roughly 83% appearing a single time and approximately 0.75% taken by the ten largest. Germline CDR1 is SGHAT and CDR2 is FQNNGV. The CDR3 length is 13 residues. V gave up 3 bases and J gave up 4 bases, with 6 bases separating them. Input material: peripheral blood. The gene calls are TRBV11-2 and TRBJ2-2, with D maybe TRBD1 (5 bases). This sequence originates from a woman aged 70 to 79 with acute or convalescent COVID-19. The CDR3 DNA reads TGTGCCAGCAGCTTTAGGGGCACCGGGGAGCTGTTTTTT. Translating it yields CASSFRGTGELFF.